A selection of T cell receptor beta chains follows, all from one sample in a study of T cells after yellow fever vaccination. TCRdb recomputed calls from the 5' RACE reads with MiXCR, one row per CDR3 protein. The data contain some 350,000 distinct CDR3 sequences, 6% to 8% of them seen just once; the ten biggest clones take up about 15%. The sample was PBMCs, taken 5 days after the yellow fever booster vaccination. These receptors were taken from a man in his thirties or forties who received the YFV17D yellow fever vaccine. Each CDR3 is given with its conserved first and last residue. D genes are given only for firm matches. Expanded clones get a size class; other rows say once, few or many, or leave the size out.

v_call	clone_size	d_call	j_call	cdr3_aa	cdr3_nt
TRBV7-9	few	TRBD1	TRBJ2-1	CASSLRDRGSSGNEQFF	TGTGCCAGCAGCTTAAGGGACAGGGGGTCCTCGGGCAATGAGCAGTTCTTC
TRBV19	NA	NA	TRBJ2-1	CASSTIDEQFF	TGTGCCAGTAGTACGATAGATGAGCAGTTCTTC
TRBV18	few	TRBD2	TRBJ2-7	CASSMGLAGTEQYF	TGTGCCAGCTCAATGGGTCTAGCGGGAACCGAGCAGTACTTC
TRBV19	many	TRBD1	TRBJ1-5	CASSTRQGLQPQHF	TGTGCCAGTAGTACTCGACAGGGTTTGCAGCCCCAGCATTTT
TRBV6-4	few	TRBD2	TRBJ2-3	CASARESEDTQYF	TGTGCCAGTGCGCGGGAGTCGGAAGATACGCAGTATTTT
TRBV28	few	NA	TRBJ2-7	CASSFGPGQDLEQYF	TGTGCCAGCAGTTTCGGCCCAGGCCAGGATCTCGAGCAGTACTTC
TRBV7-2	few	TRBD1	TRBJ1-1	CASNTGGVLTEAFF	TGTGCCAGCAACACAGGGGGAGTTTTGACTGAAGCTTTCTTT
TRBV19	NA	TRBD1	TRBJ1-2	CASNSPGQSVIGYTF	TGTGCCAGTAATAGTCCGGGACAGTCGGTAATTGGCTACACCTTC
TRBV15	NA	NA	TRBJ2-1	CATRDRSYNEQFF	TGTGCCACCCGGGACCGGTCCTACAATGAGCAGTTCTTC
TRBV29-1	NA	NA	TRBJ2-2	CSVGSGSNTGELFF	TGCAGCGTTGGGTCCGGGTCGAACACCGGGGAGCTGTTTTTT
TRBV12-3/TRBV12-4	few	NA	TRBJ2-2	CASTTGRELFF	TGTGCCAGCACCACAGGGAGGGAGCTGTTTTTT
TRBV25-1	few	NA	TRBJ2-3	CASSESSTDTQYF	TGTGCCAGCAGTGAATCCAGCACAGATACGCAGTATTTT
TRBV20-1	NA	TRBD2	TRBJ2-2	CSATGTRGIGELFF	TGCAGTGCTACCGGGACTAGAGGGATCGGGGAGCTGTTTTTT
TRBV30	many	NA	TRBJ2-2	CAWSVLWPGELFF	TGTGCCTGGAGTGTACTCTGGCCCGGGGAGCTGTTTTTT
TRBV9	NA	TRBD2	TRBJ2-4	CASSGNKRASGTSGDVAKNIQYF	TGTGCCAGCAGCGGGAATAAAAGGGCCTCCGGGACTAGCGGGGATGTGGCCAAAAACATTCAGTACTTC
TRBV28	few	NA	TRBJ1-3	CASSQADISGNTIYF	TGTGCCAGCAGTCAGGCGGACATCTCTGGAAACACCATATATTTT
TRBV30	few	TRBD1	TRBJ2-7	CAWSVRQGYEQYF	TGTGCCTGGAGTGTACGACAGGGCTACGAGCAGTACTTC
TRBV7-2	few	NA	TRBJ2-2	CASSFATSRTGELFF	TGTGCCAGCAGCTTCGCCACGTCGCGCACCGGGGAGCTGTTTTTT
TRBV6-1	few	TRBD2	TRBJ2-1	CASSDQLAGDSNEQFF	TGTGCCAGCAGCGATCAACTAGCGGGAGATAGCAATGAGCAGTTCTTC
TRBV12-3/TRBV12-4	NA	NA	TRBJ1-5	CASSKQAQPQHF	TGTGCCAGCAGCAAACAGGCTCAGCCCCAGCATTTT
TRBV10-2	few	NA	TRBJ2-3	CASTIGSPTDTQYF	TGCGCCAGCACCATAGGATCACCCACAGATACGCAGTATTTT
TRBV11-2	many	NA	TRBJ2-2	CASRLHRELDTGELFF	TGTGCCAGCAGACTGCACCGGGAACTTGATACCGGGGAGCTGTTTTTT